These 9 T cell receptor beta chains share one sample of origin, sequenced in a study of STAT5B mutations in CD4+ large granular lymphocyte leukemia. Repertoires were generated with immunoSEQ multiplex PCR, while TCRdb's copy carries only in-frame clones and drops some. The table records fewer than 35,000 clones, 70% to 75% of them present only once. Sequences were obtained from CD4+ T cells from blood buffy coats. The receptors derive from a human donor in good health.

In this sample, this clone turned up once. The genes are TRBV7-2 and TRBJ2-3, with D tentatively TRBD1 (5 bases). Trimming left V 0 bases short and J 4 bases short, with 11 bases between. Germline V lookup: CDR1 SGHTA, CDR2 FQGNSA. The CDR3 covers 15 residues. The CDR3 region is CASSLARDLADTQYF. CDR3 DNA: TGTGCCAGCAGCTTAGCCAGGGATTTGGCAGATACGCAGTATTTT.

The table lists this clone with a few counts. The genes are TRBV28 and TRBJ2-1; D may be TRBD2 (6 bases). The CDR3 sequence is 15 residues long. V was pared by 7 bases and J by 1 base, with 14 bases between. Germline V gene lookup returns CDR1 MDHEN and CDR2 SYDVKM. Written as DNA, the CDR3 is TGTGCCAGCACCCGTGGAGGGCAATCCTACAATGAGCAGTTCTTC. The encoded protein is CASTRGGQSYNEQFF.

The rearrangement joins TRBV28 to TRBJ1-5; 8 bases are a match to TRBD1. J gave up 0 bases and V 5 bases, and 3 bases lay outside the gene matches. This CDR3 region has 15 residues. Germline CDR1 and CDR2: MDHEN and SYDVKM. CDR3 DNA: TGTGCCAGCAGTCGGACAGGGCCTAGCAATCAGCCCCAGCATTTT. This gives the protein CASSRTGPSNQPQHF.

The J gene is TRBJ2-7, the V gene TRBV6-1, with 14 bases that match TRBD2. The CDR3 runs 13 residues. CDR1 is MNHNS, CDR2 SASEGT, per germline. V lost 10 bases to trimming and J lost 4 bases; unmatched junction nucleotides: 3. This CDR3 reads CATRLAGGYEQYF. CDR3 DNA sequence: TGTGCCACCCGACTAGCGGGAGGGTACGAGCAGTACTTC.

This clone was seen more than once but under ten times. J is TRBJ2-2 and V is TRBV2, with D possibly matching TRBD1 (6 bases). V was cut by 5 bases and J by 7 bases, with 8 bases left in between. The length of the CDR3 is 12 residues. In germline, CDR1 is SNHLY, CDR2 FYNNEI. In DNA form, the CDR3 reads TGTGCCAGCAGTCAGGACAGCGGGGAGCTGTTTTTT. It codes for CASSQDSGELFF.

This clone was recorded a few times. The chain couples TRBV15 to TRBJ1-3, with TRBD1 matching over 10 bases. CDR3 length equals 17 residues. The ends lost 9 bases at V and 1 base at J; junction bases unmatched: 12. Germline V gene sequence: CDR1 LNHNV, CDR2 YYDKDF (reference sequence). CDR3 sequence: CATRGGDRGFSGNTIYF. Written as DNA, the CDR3 is TGTGCCACACGGGGCGGGGACAGGGGTTTTTCTGGAAACACCATATATTTT.

This clone was counted between two and nine times. The CDR3: CASSLDPRNSYEQYF. DNA of the CDR3: TGTGCCAGCAGTTTGGACCCCAGAAACTCCTACGAGCAGTACTTC. The chain is built from TRBV28 and TRBJ2-7, with unresolved D. V lost 3 bases to trimming and J lost 0 bases, with 12 bases between them. The CDR3 spans 15 residues. CDR1 MDHEN and CDR2 SYDVKM come from the germline V gene. Full variable domain (missing parts from reference TRBV28 and TRBJ2-7): DVKVTQSSRYLVKRTGEKVFLECVQDMDHENMFWYRQDPGLGLRLIYFSYDVKMKEKGDIPEGYSVSREKKERFSLILESASTNQTSMYLCASSLDPRNSYEQYFGPGTRLTVT.

This clone appeared a single time. The chain joins TRBV5-8 to TRBJ1-5; TRBD1 aligns across 9 bases. This CDR3 spans 16 amino acids. V lost 2 bases, J lost 5 bases, and 8 bases stayed unmatched. Germline CDR1 reads SGHTS; CDR2 reads YDEGEE. CDR3: CASSFDRGGLYQPQHF. The CDR3 DNA follows: TGTGCCAGCAGCTTCGACAGGGGGGGTTTGTATCAGCCCCAGCATTTT.

The gene calls are TRBV7-8 and TRBJ2-7; no reliable D call. The germline V gene encodes CDR1 SGHVS and CDR2 FQNEAQ. V was pared by 0 bases and J by 2 bases, with 8 bases between. The length of the CDR3 is 14 residues. CDR3 bases: TGTGCCAGCAGCTTAGCCGCTGCAACCTACGAGCAGTACTTC. It encodes CASSLAAATYEQYF. The whole variable domain, filled in from reference TRBV7-8 and TRBJ2-7, reads GAGVSQSPRYKVAKRGQDVALRCDPISGHVSLFWYQQALGQGPEFLTYFQNEAQLDKSGLPSDRFFAERPEGSVSTLKIQRTQQEDSAVYLCASSLAAATYEQYFGPGTRLTVT.